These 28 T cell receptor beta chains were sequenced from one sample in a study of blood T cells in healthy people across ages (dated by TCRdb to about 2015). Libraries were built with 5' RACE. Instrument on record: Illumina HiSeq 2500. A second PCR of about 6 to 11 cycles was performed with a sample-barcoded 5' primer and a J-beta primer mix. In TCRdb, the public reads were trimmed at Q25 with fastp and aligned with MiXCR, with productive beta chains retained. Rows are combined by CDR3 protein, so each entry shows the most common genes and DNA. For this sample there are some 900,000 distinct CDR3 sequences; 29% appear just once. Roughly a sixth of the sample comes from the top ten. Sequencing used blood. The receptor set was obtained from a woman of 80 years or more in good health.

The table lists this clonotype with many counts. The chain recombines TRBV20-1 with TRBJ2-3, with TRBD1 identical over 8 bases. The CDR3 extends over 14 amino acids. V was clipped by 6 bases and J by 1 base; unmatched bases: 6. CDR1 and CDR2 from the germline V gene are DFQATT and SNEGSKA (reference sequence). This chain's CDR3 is CSAEPDRGTDTQYF. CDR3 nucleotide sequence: TGCAGTGCAGAACCGGACAGGGGCACAGATACGCAGTATTTT.

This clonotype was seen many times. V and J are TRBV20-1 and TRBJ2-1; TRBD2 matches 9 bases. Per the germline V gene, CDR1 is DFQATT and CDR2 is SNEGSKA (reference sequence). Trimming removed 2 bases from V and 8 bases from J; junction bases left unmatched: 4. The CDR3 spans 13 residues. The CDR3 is CSARSGGWDEQFF. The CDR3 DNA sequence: TGCAGTGCTAGAAGCGGGGGGTGGGATGAGCAGTTCTTC.

The CDR3 DNA sequence: TGCAGTGCTAGAGGTTATCGACAGGGGGGTTTATACGAGCAGTACTTC. It codes for CSARGYRQGGLYEQYF. The chain employs TRBV20-1 and TRBJ2-7, with 9 bases identical to TRBD1. Germline V gene sequence: CDR1 DFQATT, CDR2 SNEGSKA (reference sequence). Trimming at V came to 1 base and at J to 4 bases, leaving 11 bases not matched to a gene. This CDR3 is 16 amino acids long.

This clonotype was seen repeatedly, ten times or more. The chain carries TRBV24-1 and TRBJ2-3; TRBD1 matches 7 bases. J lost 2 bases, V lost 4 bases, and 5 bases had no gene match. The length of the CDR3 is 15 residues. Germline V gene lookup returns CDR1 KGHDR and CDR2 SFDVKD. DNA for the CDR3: TGTGCCACCAGTGAAGCAGGGGGTTCCACAGATACGCAGTATTTT. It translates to CATSEAGGSTDTQYF.

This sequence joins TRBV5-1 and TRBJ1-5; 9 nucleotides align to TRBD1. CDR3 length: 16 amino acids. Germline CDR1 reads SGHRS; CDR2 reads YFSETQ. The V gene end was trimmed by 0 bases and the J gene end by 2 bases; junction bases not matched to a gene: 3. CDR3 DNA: TGCGCCAGCAGCTTGGGACAGGGGGAAGGCAATCAGCCCCAGCATTTT. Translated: CASSLGQGEGNQPQHF.

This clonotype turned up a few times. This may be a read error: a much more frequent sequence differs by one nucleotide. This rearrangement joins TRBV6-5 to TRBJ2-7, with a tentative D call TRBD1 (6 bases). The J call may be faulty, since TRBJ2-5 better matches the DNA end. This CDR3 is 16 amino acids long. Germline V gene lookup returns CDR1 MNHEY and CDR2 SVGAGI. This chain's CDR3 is CVSSYFVGQSQETQYF. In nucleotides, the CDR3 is TGTGTCAGCAGTTACTTCGTCGGACAGTCCCAAGAGACCCAGTACTTC.

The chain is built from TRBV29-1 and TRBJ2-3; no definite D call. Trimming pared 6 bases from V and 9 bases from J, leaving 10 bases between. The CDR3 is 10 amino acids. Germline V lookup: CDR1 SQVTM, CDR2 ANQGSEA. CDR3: CSVTVKTQYF. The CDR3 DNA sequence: TGCAGCGTGACGGTCAAGACGCAGTATTTT.

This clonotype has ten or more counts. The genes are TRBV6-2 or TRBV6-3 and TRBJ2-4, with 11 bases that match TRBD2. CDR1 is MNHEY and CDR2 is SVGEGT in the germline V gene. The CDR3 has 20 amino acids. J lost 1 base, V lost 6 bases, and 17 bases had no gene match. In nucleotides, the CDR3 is TGTGCCAGCAGCTACGAGACTAGCGGGGACCTAAGGAAGGCCAAAAACATTCAGTACTTC. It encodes CASSYETSGDLRKAKNIQYF.

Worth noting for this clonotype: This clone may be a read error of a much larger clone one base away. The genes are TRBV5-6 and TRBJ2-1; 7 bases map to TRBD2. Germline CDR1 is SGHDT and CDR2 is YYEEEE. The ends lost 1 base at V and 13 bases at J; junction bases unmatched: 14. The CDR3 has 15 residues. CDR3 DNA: TGTGCCAGCAGCTTGTCGATGGGGGGGTTAGAGACCCAGTTCTTC. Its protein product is CASSLSMGGLETQFF.

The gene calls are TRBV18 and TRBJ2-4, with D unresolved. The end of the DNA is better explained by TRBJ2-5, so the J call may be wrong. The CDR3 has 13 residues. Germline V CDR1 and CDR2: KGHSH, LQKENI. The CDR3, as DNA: TGTGCCAGCTCACCAAACCAGCAAGAGACCCAGTACTTC. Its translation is CASSPNQQETQYF.

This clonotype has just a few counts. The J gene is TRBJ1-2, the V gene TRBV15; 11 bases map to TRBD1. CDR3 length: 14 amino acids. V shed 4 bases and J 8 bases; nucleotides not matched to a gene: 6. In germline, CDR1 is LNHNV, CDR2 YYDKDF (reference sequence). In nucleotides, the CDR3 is TGTGCCACCAGCAAAGTGGGGACAGGGGGAGGCTACACCTTC. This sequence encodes CATSKVGTGGGYTF.

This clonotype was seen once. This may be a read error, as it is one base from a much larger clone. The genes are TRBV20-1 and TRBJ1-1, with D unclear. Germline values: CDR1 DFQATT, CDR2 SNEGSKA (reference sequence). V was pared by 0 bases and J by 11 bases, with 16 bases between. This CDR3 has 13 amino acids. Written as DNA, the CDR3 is TGCAGTGCTAGAGATACGGACGGCGAGGGCGCTTTCTTT. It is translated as CSARDTDGEGAFF.

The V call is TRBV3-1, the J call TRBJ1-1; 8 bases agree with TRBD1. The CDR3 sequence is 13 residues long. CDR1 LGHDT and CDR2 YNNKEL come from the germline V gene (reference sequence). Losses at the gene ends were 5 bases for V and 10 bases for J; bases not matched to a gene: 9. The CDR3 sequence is CASSDRGFRGAFF. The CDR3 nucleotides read TGTGCCAGCAGCGACAGGGGTTTCAGGGGAGCTTTCTTT.

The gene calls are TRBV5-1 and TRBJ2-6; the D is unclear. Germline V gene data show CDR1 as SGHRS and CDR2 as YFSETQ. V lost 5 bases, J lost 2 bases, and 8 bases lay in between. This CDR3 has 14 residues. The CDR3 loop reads CASRGEPGANVLTF. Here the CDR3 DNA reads TGCGCCAGCAGAGGTGAGCCTGGGGCCAACGTCCTGACTTTC.

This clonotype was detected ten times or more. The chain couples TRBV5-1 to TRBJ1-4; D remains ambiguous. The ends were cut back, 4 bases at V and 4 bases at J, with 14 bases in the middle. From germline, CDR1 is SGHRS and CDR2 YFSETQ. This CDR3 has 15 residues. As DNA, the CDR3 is TGCGCCAGCAGCCCGACGGGAGCGTATAATGAAAAACTGTTTTTT. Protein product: CASSPTGAYNEKLFF.

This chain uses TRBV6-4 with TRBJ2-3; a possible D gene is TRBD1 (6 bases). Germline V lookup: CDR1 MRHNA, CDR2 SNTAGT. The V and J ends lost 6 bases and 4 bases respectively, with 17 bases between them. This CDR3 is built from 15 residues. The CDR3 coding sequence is TGTGCCAGCAGAGACACAGGGAATGGGGCAGATACGCAGTATTTT. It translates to CASRDTGNGADTQYF.

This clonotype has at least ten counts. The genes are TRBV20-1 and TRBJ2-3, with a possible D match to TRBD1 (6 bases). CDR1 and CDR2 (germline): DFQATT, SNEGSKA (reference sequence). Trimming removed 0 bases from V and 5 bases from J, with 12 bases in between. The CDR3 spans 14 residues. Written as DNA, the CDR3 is TGCAGTGCTAGAGATATGGGGGCTTTAGATACGCAGTATTTT. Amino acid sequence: CSARDMGALDTQYF.

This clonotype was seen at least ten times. The CDR3 region has the DNA TGTGCCAGCAGTCGGGCGCCCTATGGCTACACCTTC. Encoded protein: CASSRAPYGYTF. The chain is built from TRBV12-3 or TRBV12-4 and TRBJ1-2; D is ambiguous. This CDR3 is built from 12 residues. V was cut by 5 bases and J by 4 bases, with 8 bases left in between.

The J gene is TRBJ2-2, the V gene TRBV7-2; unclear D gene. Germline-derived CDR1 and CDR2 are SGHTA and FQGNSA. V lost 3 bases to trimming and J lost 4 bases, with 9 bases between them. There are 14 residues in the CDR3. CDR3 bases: TGTGCCAGCAGCTTTGACTTCAGCACCGGGGAGCTGTTTTTT. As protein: CASSFDFSTGELFF. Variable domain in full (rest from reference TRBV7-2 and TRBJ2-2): GAGVSQSPSNKVTEKGKDVELRCDPISGHTALYWYRQSLGQGLEFLIYFQGNSAPDKSGLPSDRFSAERTGGSVSTLTIQRTQQEDSAVYLCASSFDFSTGELFFGEGSRLTVL.

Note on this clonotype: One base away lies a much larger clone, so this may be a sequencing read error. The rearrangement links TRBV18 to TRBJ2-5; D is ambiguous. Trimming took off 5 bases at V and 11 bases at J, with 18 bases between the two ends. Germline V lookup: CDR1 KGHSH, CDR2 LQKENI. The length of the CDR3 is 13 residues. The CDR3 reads CASSNQTGEEQYF. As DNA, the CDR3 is TGTGCCAGCTCAAACCAGACTGGGGAAGAGCAGTACTTC.

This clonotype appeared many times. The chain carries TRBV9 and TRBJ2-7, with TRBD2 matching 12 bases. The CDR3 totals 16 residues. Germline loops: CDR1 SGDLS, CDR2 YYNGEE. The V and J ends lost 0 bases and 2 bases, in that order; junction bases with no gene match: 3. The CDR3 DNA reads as TGTGCCAGCAGCGTAGGAGGACTAGCGGGGACCTACGAGCAGTACTTC. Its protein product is CASSVGGLAGTYEQYF. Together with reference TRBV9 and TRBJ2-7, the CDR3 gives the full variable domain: DSGVTQTPKHLITATGQRVTLRCSPRSGDLSVYWYQQSLDQGLQFLIQYYNGEERAKGNILERFSAQQFPDLHSELNLSSLELGDSALYFCASSVGGLAGTYEQYFGPGTRLTVT.

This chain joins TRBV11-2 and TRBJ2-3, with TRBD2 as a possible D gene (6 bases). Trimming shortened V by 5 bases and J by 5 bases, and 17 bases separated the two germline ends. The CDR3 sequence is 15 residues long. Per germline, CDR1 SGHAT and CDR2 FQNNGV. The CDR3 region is CASSHGRLVLDTQYF. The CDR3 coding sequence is TGTGCCAGCAGCCACGGACGACTAGTGCTAGATACGCAGTATTTT.

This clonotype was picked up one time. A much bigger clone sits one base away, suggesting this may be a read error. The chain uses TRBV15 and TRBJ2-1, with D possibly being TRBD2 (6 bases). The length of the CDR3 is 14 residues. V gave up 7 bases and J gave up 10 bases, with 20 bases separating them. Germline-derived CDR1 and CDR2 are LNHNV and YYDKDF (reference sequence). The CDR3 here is CATNKGTLGREQFF. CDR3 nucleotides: TGTGCCACCAACAAGGGGACTTTAGGCCGCGAGCAGTTCTTC. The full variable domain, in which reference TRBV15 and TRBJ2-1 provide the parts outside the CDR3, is DAMVIQNPRYQVTQFGKPVTLSCSQTLNHNVMYWYQQKSSQAPKLLFHYYDKDFNNEADTPDNFQSRRPNTSFCFLDIRSPGLGDTAMYLCATNKGTLGREQFFGPGTRLTVL.

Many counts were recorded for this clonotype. The CDR3 sequence: CASKATTWETQYF. DNA for the CDR3: TGCGCCAGCAAGGCGACAACGTGGGAGACCCAGTACTTC. The chain carries TRBV5-1 and TRBJ2-5; D is unclear. The CDR3 length is 13 residues. CDR1 SGHRS and CDR2 YFSETQ come from the germline V gene. Trimming stripped 6 bases from V and 5 bases from J, with 14 bases between.

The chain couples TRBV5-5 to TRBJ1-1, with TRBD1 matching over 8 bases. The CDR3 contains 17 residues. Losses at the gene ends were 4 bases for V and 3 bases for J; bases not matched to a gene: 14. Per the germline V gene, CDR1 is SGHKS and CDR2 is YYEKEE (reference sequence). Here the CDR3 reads CASSVPRTGLQDTEAFF. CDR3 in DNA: TGTGCCAGCAGCGTACCCCGGACAGGGCTCCAGGACACTGAAGCTTTCTTT.

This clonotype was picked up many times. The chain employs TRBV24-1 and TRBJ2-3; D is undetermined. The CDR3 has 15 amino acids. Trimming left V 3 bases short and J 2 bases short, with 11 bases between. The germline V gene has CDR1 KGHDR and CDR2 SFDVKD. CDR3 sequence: CATSDPTRVTDTQYF. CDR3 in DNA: TGTGCCACCAGTGATCCAACCCGGGTCACAGATACGCAGTATTTT.

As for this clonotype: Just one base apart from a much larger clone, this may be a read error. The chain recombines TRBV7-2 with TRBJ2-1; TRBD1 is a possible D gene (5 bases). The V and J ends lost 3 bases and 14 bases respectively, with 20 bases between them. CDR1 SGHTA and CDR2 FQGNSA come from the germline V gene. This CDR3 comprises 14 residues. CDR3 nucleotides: TGTGCCAGCAGCTTGGGCAGGGAATGTAGGTGGAAGTTCTTC. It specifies CASSLGRECRWKFF.

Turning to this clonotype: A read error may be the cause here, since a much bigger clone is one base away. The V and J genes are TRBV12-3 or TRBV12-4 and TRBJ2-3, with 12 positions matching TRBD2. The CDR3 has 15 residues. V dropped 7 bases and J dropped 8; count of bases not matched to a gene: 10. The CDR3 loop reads CASKRTSGDSGTQYF. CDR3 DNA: TGTGCCAGCAAACGGACTAGCGGGGACTCAGGTACGCAGTATTTT.